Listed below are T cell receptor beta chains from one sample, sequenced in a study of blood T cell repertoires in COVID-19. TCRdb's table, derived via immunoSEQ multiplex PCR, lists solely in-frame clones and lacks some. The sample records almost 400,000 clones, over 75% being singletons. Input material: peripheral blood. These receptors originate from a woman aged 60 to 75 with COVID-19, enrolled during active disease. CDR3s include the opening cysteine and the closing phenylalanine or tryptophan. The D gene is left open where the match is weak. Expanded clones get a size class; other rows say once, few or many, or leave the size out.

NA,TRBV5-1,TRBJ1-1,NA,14,TGCGCCAGTGGCCGCGGCGGCGGGAACACTGAAGCTTTCTTT,CASGRGGGNTEAFF
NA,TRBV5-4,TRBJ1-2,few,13,TGTGCCAGCAGTACCGACCAGCGGCATGGCTACACCTTC,CASSTDQRHGYTF
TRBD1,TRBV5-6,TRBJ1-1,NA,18,TGTGCCAGCAGCATAAGGGACAGTTGGGGCAAGGGGAACACTGAAGCTTTCTTT,CASSIRDSWGKGNTEAFF
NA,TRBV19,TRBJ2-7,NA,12,TGTGCCAGTAGTGCCGCCGGTGACGAGCAGTACTTC,CASSAAGDEQYF
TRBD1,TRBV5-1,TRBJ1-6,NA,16,TGCGCCAGCAGCCTTTCTTCGGACAGGGAAAATTCACCCCTCCACTTT,CASSLSSDRENSPLHF
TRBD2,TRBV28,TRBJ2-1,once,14,TGTGCCAGCAGCCCTGTTGGGACTAGGGATGAGCAGTTCTTC,CASSPVGTRDEQFF
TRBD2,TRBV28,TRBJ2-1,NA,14,TGTGCCAGCATTAGCGGGGGGGCCCTGGATGAGCAGTTCTTC,CASISGGALDEQFF
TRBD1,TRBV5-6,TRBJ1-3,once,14,TGTGCCAGCGACAGGGGGGGCTCTGGAAACACCATATATTTT,CASDRGGSGNTIYF
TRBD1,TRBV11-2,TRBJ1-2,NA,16,TGTGCCAGCAGCTCCCTGGGACAGGGGGGAGGCTATGGCTACACCTTC,CASSSLGQGGGYGYTF
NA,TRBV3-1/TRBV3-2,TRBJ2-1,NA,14,TGTGCCAGCAATTGGGGGGATAGGTACAATGAGCAGTTCTTC,CASNWGDRYNEQFF
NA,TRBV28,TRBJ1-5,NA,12,TGTGCCAGCAGCCAGAACAATCAGCCCCAGCATTTT,CASSQNNQPQHF
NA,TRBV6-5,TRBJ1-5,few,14,TGTGCCAGCACCCCCTGGCAAAACAATCAGCCCCAGCATTTT,CASTPWQNNQPQHF
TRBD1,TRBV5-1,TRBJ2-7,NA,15,TGCGCCAGCAGCACCGGGACAGCTAACGTCTACGAGCAGTACTTC,CASSTGTANVYEQYF
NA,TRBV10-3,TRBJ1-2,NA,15,TGTGCCATCAGTGATGGGGCCTTAGGGCACTCCGGCTACACCTTC,CAISDGALGHSGYTF
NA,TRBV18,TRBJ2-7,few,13,TGTGCCAGCTCCACTTCACCGGGCTACGAGCAGTACTTC,CASSTSPGYEQYF
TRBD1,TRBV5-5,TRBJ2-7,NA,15,TGTGCCAGGACGCCCCCCCGGACAGGGGAGTACGAGCAGTACTTC,CARTPPRTGEYEQYF
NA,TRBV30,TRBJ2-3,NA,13,TGTGCCTGGAGTGTAAGCGGTACCGGGACGCAGTATTTT,CAWSVSGTGTQYF
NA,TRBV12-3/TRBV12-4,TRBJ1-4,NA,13,TGTGCCAGTGCGACGACAGGCTGGGAAAAACTGTTTTTT,CASATTGWEKLFF
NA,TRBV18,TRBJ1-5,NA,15,TGTGCCAGCTCACCCCCTGGAGTGAGAAATCAGCCCCAGCATTTT,CASSPPGVRNQPQHF
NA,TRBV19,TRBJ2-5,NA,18,TGTGCCAGTACCCCCGGGATCTTCGCCAACGATAAACAAGAGACCCAGTACTTC,CASTPGIFANDKQETQYF
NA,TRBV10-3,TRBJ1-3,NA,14,TGTGCCATCACTGACGGGGGGCCGGGAAACACCATATATTTT,CAITDGGPGNTIYF
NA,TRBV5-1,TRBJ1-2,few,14,TGCGCCAGCAGCTTGGAGGCGGGGAACTATGGCTACACCTTC,CASSLEAGNYGYTF
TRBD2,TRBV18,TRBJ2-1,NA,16,TGTGCCAGCTCACCCGCCTTAGCGGGGGGCTACAATGAGCAGTTCTTC,CASSPALAGGYNEQFF
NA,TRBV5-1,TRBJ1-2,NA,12,TGCGCCAGCAGCCCAGGCGACTATGGCTACACCTTC,CASSPGDYGYTF
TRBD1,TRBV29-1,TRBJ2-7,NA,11,TGCAGCGTGACAGGGACCTACGAGCAGTACTTC,CSVTGTYEQYF
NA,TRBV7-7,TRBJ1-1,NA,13,TGTGCTAGCAGCTTATCAGAGAACACTGAAGCTTTCTTT,CASSLSENTEAFF
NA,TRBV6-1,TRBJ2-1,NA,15,TGTGCCAGCAGTGAAGTCCCCCCTGAGAACAATGAGCAGTTCTTC,CASSEVPPENNEQFF
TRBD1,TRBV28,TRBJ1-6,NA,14,TGTGCCAGCAGTTTGGGACAGTATAATTCACCCCTCCACTTT,CASSLGQYNSPLHF
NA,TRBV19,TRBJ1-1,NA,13,TGTGCCAGCCGAAGAGCGGGGTACACTGAAGCTTTCTTT,CASRRAGYTEAFF
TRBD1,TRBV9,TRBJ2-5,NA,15,TGTGCCAGCAGCCCTCGACAGGGTAGGAAAGAGACCCAGTACTTC,CASSPRQGRKETQYF
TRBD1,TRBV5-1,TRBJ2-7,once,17,TGCGCCAGCAGCCTCCTCCCCGGGACAGGTAGACCCTACGAGCAGTACTTC,CASSLLPGTGRPYEQYF
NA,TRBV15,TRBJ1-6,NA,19,TGTGCCACCAGCAGATCTAAAGGGAAGGGGATAGCCTATAATTCACCCCTCCACTTT,CATSRSKGKGIAYNSPLHF
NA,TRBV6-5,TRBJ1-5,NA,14,TGTGCCACCAGACAGGCTTATAGCAATCAGCCCCAGCATTTT,CATRQAYSNQPQHF
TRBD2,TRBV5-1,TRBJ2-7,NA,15,TGCGCCAGCAGCTTATACGGGGGGGCGTACTACGAGCAGTACTTC,CASSLYGGAYYEQYF
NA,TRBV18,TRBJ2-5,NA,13,TGTGCCAGCTCCCAGGGGTTTCAAGAGACCCAGTACTTC,CASSQGFQETQYF
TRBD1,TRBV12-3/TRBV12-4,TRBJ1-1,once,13,TGTGCCAGCAGTAAAATCCGGGACAGGGGGAGTTTCTTT,CASSKIRDRGSFF
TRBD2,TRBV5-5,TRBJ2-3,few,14,TGTGCCACCGCGGGGGGGCATCGCACAGATACGCAGTATTTT,CATAGGHRTDTQYF
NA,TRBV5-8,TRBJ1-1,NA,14,TGTGCCAGCAGCTTGGGACAGGTGAACACTGAAGCTTTCTTT,CASSLGQVNTEAFF
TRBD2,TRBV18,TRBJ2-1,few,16,TGTGCCAGCTCACCACCGGGGACTAGCAGGAACAATGAGCAGTTCTTC,CASSPPGTSRNNEQFF
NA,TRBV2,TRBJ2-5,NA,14,TGTGCCAGCAGTGAAGTCTATTTCCAAGAGACCCAGTACTTC,CASSEVYFQETQYF
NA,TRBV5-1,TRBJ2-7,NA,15,TGCGCCAGCAGCCAGGAGGTGGGAACTCTCTACGAGCAGTACTTC,CASSQEVGTLYEQYF
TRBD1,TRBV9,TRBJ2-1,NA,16,TGTGCCAGCAGCACCGGGACAGGCAACTATTACAATGAGCAGTTCTTC,CASSTGTGNYYNEQFF
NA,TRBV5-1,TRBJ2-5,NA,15,TGCGCCAGCAGCTTAATGGGGGGACTCCAAGAGACCCAGTACTTC,CASSLMGGLQETQYF
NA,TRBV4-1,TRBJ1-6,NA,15,TGCGCCAGCAGCCAAGAGAATCCAGAGGGTTCACCCCTCCACTTT,CASSQENPEGSPLHF
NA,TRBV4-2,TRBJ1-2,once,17,TGTGCCAGCAGCCAAAGGGAGGGCCGCGGAGCTAACTATGGCTACACCTTC,CASSQREGRGANYGYTF
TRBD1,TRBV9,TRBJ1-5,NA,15,TGTGCCAGCAGCCCACAGGGGGTTGCCAATCAGCCCCAGCATTTT,CASSPQGVANQPQHF
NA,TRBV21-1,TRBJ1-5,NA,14,TGTGCCAGCAGCAAATACAGGGCAAATCAGCCCCAGCATTTT,CASSKYRANQPQHF
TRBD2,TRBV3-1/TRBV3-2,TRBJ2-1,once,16,TGTGCCAGCAGCAAAAATAGCGGGGCCTCCTACAATGAGCAGTTCTTC,CASSKNSGASYNEQFF
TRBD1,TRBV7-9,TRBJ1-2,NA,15,TGTGCCAGCAGCTTCCAGGACAGGGAGGACTATGGCTACACCTTC,CASSFQDREDYGYTF